These 2 T cell receptor beta chains share one sample of origin, sequenced in a study of a mutant IDH1 vaccine in newly diagnosed glioma. Generated by immunoSEQ multiplex PCR, the TCRdb table keeps only in-frame clones and is missing some. This sample has tens of thousands of clones, with 80% found just once. Time point indicated: week 11, during vaccination. Mutant IDH1 20-mer peptide, at 300 ug, made up each vaccine dose, with topical imiquimod. Their specific antigens are unknown. Sequenced here: PBMCs, sampled from a glioma patient whose treatment included an IDH1 peptide vaccine. All receptors derive from a man aged 50 to 59 with glioma.

This chain uses TRBV4-1 with TRBJ2-3; TRBD2 matches 8 bases. The germline CDR1 and CDR2 sequences are MGHRA and YSYEKL. Germline trimming cut 4 bases from V and 4 bases from J; bases unmatched to any gene: 10. CDR3 length: 16 amino acids. The CDR3 loop is CASSRTSGSGADTQYF. The DNA of the CDR3 is TGCGCCAGCAGCCGGACGAGCGGGAGTGGCGCAGATACGCAGTATTTT.

The chain couples TRBV7-8 to TRBJ2-5; D call uncertain. The CDR3 is made up of 15 amino acids. Germline assignment: CDR1 SGHVS and CDR2 FQNEAQ. V lost 5 bases and J 2 bases, leaving 15 bases between the germline ends. This CDR3 is CASSPLVSRQETQYF. CDR3 DNA: TGTGCCAGCAGCCCCTTAGTGAGTCGGCAAGAGACCCAGTACTTC.